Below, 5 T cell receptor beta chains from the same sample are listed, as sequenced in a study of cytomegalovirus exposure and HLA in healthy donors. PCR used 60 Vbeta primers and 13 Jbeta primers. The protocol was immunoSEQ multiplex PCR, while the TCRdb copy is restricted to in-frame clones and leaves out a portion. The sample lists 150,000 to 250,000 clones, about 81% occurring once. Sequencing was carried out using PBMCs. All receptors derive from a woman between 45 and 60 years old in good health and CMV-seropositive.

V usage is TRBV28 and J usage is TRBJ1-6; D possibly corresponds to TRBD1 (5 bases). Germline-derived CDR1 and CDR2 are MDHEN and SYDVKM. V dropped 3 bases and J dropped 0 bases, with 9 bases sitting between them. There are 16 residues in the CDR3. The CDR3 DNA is TGTGCCAGCAGTTTGTCCGGGGGCTCCTATAATTCACCCCTCCACTTT. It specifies CASSLSGGSYNSPLHF.

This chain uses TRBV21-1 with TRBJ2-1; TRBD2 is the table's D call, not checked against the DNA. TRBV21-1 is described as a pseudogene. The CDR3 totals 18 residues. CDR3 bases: TGTGCCAGCAGCAACGGCAACCTTCTAGCGGGAGGGCCCCCTGAGCAGTTCTTC. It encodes CASSNGNLLAGGPPEQFF.

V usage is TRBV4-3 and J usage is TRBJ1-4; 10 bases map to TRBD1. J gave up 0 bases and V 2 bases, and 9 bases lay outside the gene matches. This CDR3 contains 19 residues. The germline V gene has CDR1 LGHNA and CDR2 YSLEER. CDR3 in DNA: TGCGCCAGCAGCCAAACCCTGACAGGGGGCTACGCAACTAATGAAAAACTGTTTTTT. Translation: CASSQTLTGGYATNEKLFF.

CDR3 nucleotide sequence: TGTGCCAGCAGGCCGATTGGAGCGGGGGGGCATTTGCGGTTGGAGACCCAGTACTTC. This codes for CASRPIGAGGHLRLETQYF. This sequence joins TRBV2 and TRBJ2-5; TRBD2 aligns across 10 bases. The CDR3 consists of 19 residues. The germline CDR1 and CDR2 sequences are SNHLY and FYNNEI. V shed 6 bases and J 5 bases; nucleotides not matched to a gene: 21. Full variable domain (outside the CDR3, taken from reference TRBV2 and TRBJ2-5): EPEVTQTPSHQVTQMGQEVILRCVPISNHLYFYWYRQILGQKVEFLVSFYNNEISEKSEIFDDQFSVERPDGSNFTLKIRSTKLEDSAMYFCASRPIGAGGHLRLETQYFGPGTRLLVL.

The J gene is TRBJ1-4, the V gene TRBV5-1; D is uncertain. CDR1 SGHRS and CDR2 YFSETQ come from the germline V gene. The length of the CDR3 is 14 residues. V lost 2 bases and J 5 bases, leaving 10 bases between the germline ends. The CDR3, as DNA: TGCGCCAGCAGCTTCGGCGGGCCAAATGAAAAACTGTTTTTT. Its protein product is CASSFGGPNEKLFF. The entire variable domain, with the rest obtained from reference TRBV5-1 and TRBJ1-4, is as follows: KAGVTQTPRYLIKTRGQQVTLSCSPISGHRSVSWYQQTPGQGLQFLFEYFSETQRNKGNFPGRFSGRQFSNSRSEMNVSTLELGDSALYLCASSFGGPNEKLFFGSGTQLSVL.